Each of the 22 T cell receptor beta chains below was sequenced from the same sample in a study of shared clonotypes between healthy human individuals. Measured with immunoSEQ multiplex PCR; TCRdb has only the in-frame clones, and not every one. Among some 900,000 clones listed, 76% were seen once. Sequencing input: memory CD4+ T cells sorted from blood. As to subset: CD45RA-negative fraction. The source is a man aged 18 to 29 in good health.

The chain is built from TRBV2 and TRBJ2-5, with D uncertain. The V end was cut by 4 bases, the J end by 2 bases, with 14 bases between. CDR1 SNHLY and CDR2 FYNNEI come from the germline V gene. CDR3 length: 15 amino acids. CDR3 sequence: CASSAPAKAQETQYF. DNA for the CDR3: TGTGCCAGCAGTGCCCCCGCTAAGGCACAAGAGACCCAGTACTTC.

The genes are TRBV4-1 and TRBJ2-2; no firm D call. This CDR3 has 14 residues. Germline CDR1 and CDR2: MGHRA and YSYEKL. Trimming took off 0 bases at V and 3 bases at J, with 5 bases between the two ends. The CDR3: CASSQDEYTGELFF. The CDR3, as DNA: TGCGCCAGCAGCCAAGATGAGTACACCGGGGAGCTGTTTTTT.

Here the CDR3 reads CAISDSQRGGNTIYF. As DNA, the CDR3 is TGTGCCATCAGTGACTCACAGAGGGGTGGAAACACCATATATTTT. The rearrangement links TRBV10-3 to TRBJ1-3; D is possibly TRBD1 (5 bases). The CDR3 has 15 amino acids. The germline CDR1 and CDR2 sequences are ENHRY and SYGVKD. Trimming stripped 3 bases from V and 3 bases from J, with 12 bases between.

The chain uses TRBV6-5 and TRBJ1-6, with 7 bases that match TRBD1. This CDR3 has 13 residues. The germline V gene encodes CDR1 MNHEY and CDR2 SVGAGI. V trimming: 10 bases; J trimming: 7 bases; junction bases outside the gene matches: 7. CDR3 sequence: CATKWDRNSPLHF. DNA for the CDR3: TGTGCCACCAAGTGGGACAGAAATTCACCCCTCCACTTT.

In this sample, this clone turned up a few times. The V call is TRBV30, the J call TRBJ1-2, with a tentative D call TRBD1 (5 bases). The CDR3 has 14 residues. V was trimmed by 0 bases and J by 4 bases, leaving 12 bases between them. The germline CDR1 and CDR2 sequences are GTSNPN and SVGIG (reference sequence). The CDR3 protein is CAWSVGQGSYGYTF. CDR3 bases: TGTGCCTGGAGTGTAGGCCAGGGTTCCTATGGCTACACCTTC.

As concerns this clone: A much larger clone differs by one base, so this may be a read error. The same CDR3 can be traced to other DNA sequences in this sample. This chain links TRBV27 with TRBJ2-3; D not certain. V was clipped by 5 bases and J by 0 bases, with 3 bases between them. The germline CDR1 and CDR2 sequences are MNHEY and SMNVEV (reference sequence). The CDR3 loop spans 12 amino acids. CDR3 region: CASSPSTDTQYF. The CDR3 nucleotides are TGTGCCAGCAGTCCAAGCACAGATACGCAGTATTTT.

The chain combines TRBV20-1 with TRBJ1-1; D remains ambiguous. Germline-derived CDR1 and CDR2 are DFQATT and SNEGSKA (reference sequence). CDR3 length: 8 amino acids. The CDR3 bases are TGCAACAAACTCGAAGCTTTCTTT. Amino acids: CNKLEAFF.

This chain links TRBV6-1 with TRBJ1-5, with D perhaps matching TRBD1 (6 bases). V dropped 0 bases and J dropped 7 bases, with 13 bases sitting between them. CDR1 is MNHNS and CDR2 is SASEGT in the germline V gene. The CDR3 totals 15 residues. The CDR3 sequence is CASSEAAGVWQPQHF. The CDR3 region has the DNA TGTGCCAGCAGTGAAGCGGCAGGGGTTTGGCAGCCCCAGCATTTT.

The V gene is TRBV11-2, the J gene TRBJ2-1, with TRBD1 matching 7 bases. The germline gives CDR1 SGHAT, CDR2 FQNNGV. This CDR3 is built from 16 residues. The V segment lost 6 bases and the J segment 0 bases; nucleotides outside the gene matches: 8. The CDR3 region has the DNA TGTGCCAGCAGTCACAGGGGCTCCCTCTCCTACAATGAGCAGTTCTTC. Protein sequence: CASSHRGSLSYNEQFF.

V and J are TRBV2 and TRBJ2-3, with TRBD2 matching 7 bases. J was trimmed by 3 bases and V by 5 bases; bases with no gene match: 11. In germline, CDR1 is SNHLY, CDR2 FYNNEI. The CDR3 is made up of 16 amino acids. The CDR3 reads CASSLPSGKITDTQYF. CDR3 bases: TGTGCCAGCAGTCTCCCCAGCGGGAAAATAACAGATACGCAGTATTTT.

The chain employs TRBV10-2 and TRBJ2-7; 8 nucleotides agree with TRBD2. Germline assignment: CDR1 WSHSY and CDR2 SAAADI. This CDR3 is built from 17 residues. V shed 4 bases and J 0 bases; nucleotides not matched to a gene: 11. DNA for the CDR3: TGCGCCAGCAGTGCCGCGGCACTAGCGGCCTTCTCCTACGAGCAGTACTTC. Its protein is CASSAAALAAFSYEQYF.

The chain couples TRBV12-5 to TRBJ2-7; D is uncertain. Germline assignment: CDR1 LGHNT and CDR2 FRNRAP. V was pared by 1 base and J by 1 base, with 5 bases between. The CDR3 has 13 amino acids. CDR3 bases: TGTGCTAGTGGTTTGGAAGCATCCTACGAGCAGTACTTC. It codes for CASGLEASYEQYF.

The chain carries TRBV5-1 and TRBJ1-1; 11 bases line up with TRBD1. CDR3 length equals 13 residues. Germline CDR1 and CDR2: SGHRS and YFSETQ. V lost 5 bases, J lost 6 bases, and 3 bases stayed unmatched. In DNA, the CDR3 is TGCGCCAGCAGGGGACAGGGGGTGGCTGAAGCTTTCTTT. It yields the protein CASRGQGVAEAFF. Complete variable domain (other parts from reference TRBV5-1 and TRBJ1-1): KAGVTQTPRYLIKTRGQQVTLSCSPISGHRSVSWYQQTPGQGLQFLFEYFSETQRNKGNFPGRFSGRQFSNSRSEMNVSTLELGDSALYLCASRGQGVAEAFFGQGTRLTVV.

The chain links TRBV6-1 to TRBJ1-2; maybe TRBD1 (5 bases). Trimming took off 0 bases at V and 5 bases at J, with 13 bases between the two ends. Germline-derived CDR1 and CDR2 are MNHNS and SASEGT. The CDR3 runs 15 residues. CDR3 region: CASSEALGSGYGYTF. CDR3 in DNA: TGTGCCAGCAGTGAAGCTCTAGGCTCAGGGTATGGCTACACCTTC.

The chain couples TRBV2 to TRBJ2-3, with 11 positions matching TRBD2. Germline V gene lookup returns CDR1 SNHLY and CDR2 FYNNEI. V lost 8 bases and J lost 3; bases outside the gene matches: 7. This CDR3 is 15 amino acids long. The CDR3: CASGRGTSGTDTQYF. Written as DNA, the CDR3 is TGTGCCAGCGGGAGGGGGACTAGCGGAACAGATACGCAGTATTTT. The full variable domain, in which reference TRBV2 and TRBJ2-3 provide the parts outside the CDR3, is EPEVTQTPSHQVTQMGQEVILRCVPISNHLYFYWYRQILGQKVEFLVSFYNNEISEKSEIFDDQFSVERPDGSNFTLKIRSTKLEDSAMYFCASGRGTSGTDTQYFGPGTRLTVL.

A word on this clone: Just one base apart from a much larger clone, this may be a read error. V gene TRBV6-1 combines with J gene TRBJ2-3; perhaps TRBD1 as D (5 bases). The CDR3 has 12 residues. Germline CDR1 reads MNHNS; CDR2 reads SASEGT. In nucleotides, the CDR3 is TGTGCCAGCAGCGAAGGGGCAGATACGCAGTATTTT. Residues: CASSEGADTQYF.

The chain links TRBV11-2 to TRBJ2-1; no firm D call. The CDR3 has 13 residues. Germline V gene data show CDR1 as SGHAT and CDR2 as FQNNGV. Trimming pared 0 bases from V and 8 bases from J, leaving 8 bases between. CDR3 protein: CASSLDGFYEQFF. In DNA, the CDR3 is TGTGCCAGCAGCTTAGATGGCTTCTATGAGCAGTTCTTC.

The table lists this clone with a count of one. The chain uses TRBV5-1 and TRBJ1-5; 7 nucleotides agree with TRBD1. V lost 0 bases and J lost 2; bases outside the gene matches: 2. Looked up from germline, CDR1 is SGHRS and CDR2 is YFSETQ. CDR3 length: 15 amino acids. The CDR3 nucleotides are TGCGCCAGCAGCTTGGGGGGACAGCGCAATCAGCCCCAGCATTTT. This gives the protein CASSLGGQRNQPQHF.

The chain has TRBV19 and TRBJ1-5; TRBD1 might be the D (5 bases). This CDR3 has 15 amino acids. Germline values: CDR1 LNHDA, CDR2 SQIVND (reference sequence). The V gene lost 6 bases and the J gene lost 7 bases, with 19 bases spanning the gap. The CDR3 DNA sequence: TGTGCCAGTAGGGTCGATAGCGGGGGAGGGCAGCCCCAGCATTTT. It specifies CASRVDSGGGQPQHF.

The V and J genes are TRBV5-1 and TRBJ2-7; D unresolved. CDR1 is SGHRS, CDR2 YFSETQ, per germline. Deletions cut 1 base from V and 1 base from J, with 6 bases between. CDR3 length: 13 amino acids. In nucleotides, the CDR3 is TGCGCCAGCAGCTTGCAGCAGTCCTACGAGCAGTACTTC. Translation gives CASSLQQSYEQYF.

This clone was recorded once. The chain couples TRBV9 to TRBJ1-2, with TRBD1 identical over 9 bases. The CDR3 has 12 amino acids. From germline, CDR1 is SGDLS and CDR2 YYNGEE. Germline trimming cut 3 bases from V and 8 bases from J; bases unmatched to any gene: 2. The chain's CDR3 is CASSETGGGYTF. The CDR3 nucleotides are TGTGCCAGCAGCGAGACAGGGGGAGGCTACACCTTC. The variable domain in full, completed from reference TRBV9 and TRBJ1-2, reads DSGVTQTPKHLITATGQRVTLRCSPRSGDLSVYWYQQSLDQGLQFLIQYYNGEERAKGNILERFSAQQFPDLHSELNLSSLELGDSALYFCASSETGGGYTFGSGTRLTVV.

A word on this clone: Its ends do not fully match the called genes, so a read error is possible. This chain connects TRBV7-8 to TRBJ2-7; D remains unclear. CDR3 size: 13 residues. CDR1 and CDR2 (germline): SGHVS, FQNEAQ. The CDR3 nucleotides are TGTGCCAGCAGCTTAGAAAAAAGGCTCGCATTAACCTTC. Translating it yields CASSLEKRLALTF.